This T cell receptor (beta chain) appears in the sequencing data of a study of CD8 T cells in Susac syndrome. This clonotype appeared a single time. RNA, at roughly 0.45 to 1 ug, was reverse transcribed with random hexamers. An immunoSEQ multiplex PCR amplified TCR beta CDR3 over 54 Vbeta and 13 Jbeta. TCRdb re-called the immunoSEQ multiplex PCR reads through MiXCR, storing one row per CDR3 protein. There are under 150,000 distinct CDR3 sequences in the sample; about 94% occur only once, and less than 0.15% lies in the top ten. Germline CDR1 ENHRY, CDR2 SYGVKD. This CDR3 region has 13 residues. Trimming cost V 2 bases and J 4 bases, with 6 bases left between them. Negative isolation was applied to CD8+ and CD4+ T cells, and FACS enrichment was applied to TEMRA cells.

The source is a human donor with multiple sclerosis. The chain links TRBV10-3 to TRBJ2-1; D is unresolved. The sample was CD4+ T cells from PBMCs. CDR3 nucleotide sequence: TGTGCCATCAGTGAGATAGAATACAATGAGCAGTTCTTC. Translated, it gives CAISEIEYNEQFF.